The 17 T cell receptor beta chains below were found in one sample sequenced in a study of graft-versus-host responses after intestinal transplantation. No antigens are known for them. Data came from immunoSEQ multiplex PCR; TCRdb stores just in-frame clones and leaves some out. The table has about 100,000 clones, over 75% seen once; the top ten hold more than 0.75%. This sample comprised unstimulated CD4+ T cells sorted from spleen or lymph node cells, obtained before transplant. These receptors came from a human donor who was the organ donor for an intestinal transplant.

V gene TRBV10-3 combines with J gene TRBJ2-7; 8 bases fit TRBD1. Per germline, CDR1 ENHRY and CDR2 SYGVKD. V lost 10 bases and J lost 9; bases outside the gene matches: 20. The CDR3 totals 15 residues. CDR3 loop: CATSAGQGGAGGQYF. CDR3 in DNA: TGTGCCACATCTGCAGGACAGGGTGGCGCCGGGGGGCAGTACTTC.

The CDR3 coding sequence is TGTGCCAGCAGCTTAGCACGCACCGGGGAGCTGTTTTTT. Translation: CASSLARTGELFF. V is TRBV11-3 and J is TRBJ2-2, with D hard to call. V was shortened by 1 base and J by 4 bases, with 4 bases between the two germline ends. The V gene's germline CDR1 is SGHNT and CDR2 YENEEA. The CDR3 loop spans 13 amino acids.

The chain recombines TRBV6-6 with TRBJ1-2; D is unclear. The CDR3 loop spans 14 amino acids. The V gene lost 0 bases and the J gene lost 7 bases, with 12 bases spanning the gap. Germline V gene sequence: CDR1 MNHNY, CDR2 SVGAGI (reference sequence). DNA for the CDR3: TGTGCCAGCAGTTACTCATCTCGGGAGGGTGGCTACACCTTC. This gives the protein CASSYSSREGGYTF.

This clone was recorded a few times. The chain couples TRBV4-1 to TRBJ1-2; D gene unclear. Trimming shortened V by 0 bases and J by 0 bases, and 17 bases separated the two germline ends. The CDR3 sequence is 18 residues long. Germline V gene sequence: CDR1 MGHRA, CDR2 YSYEKL. CDR3 in amino acids: CASSQELTISGSNYGYTF. The CDR3 nucleotides are TGCGCCAGCAGCCAAGAACTTACGATTTCTGGCTCTAACTATGGCTACACCTTC.

The V call is TRBV6-5, the J call TRBJ1-1; a possible D gene is TRBD1 (6 bases). The CDR3 is 16 residues long. The V end was cut by 4 bases, the J end by 1 base, with 16 bases between. From germline, CDR1 is MNHEY and CDR2 SVGAGI. The CDR3 here is CASSSFRGGRNTEAFF. Written as DNA, the CDR3 is TGTGCCAGCAGTTCTTTTAGGGGGGGAAGGAACACTGAAGCTTTCTTT.

This clone was counted a single time. The chain is built from TRBV5-5 and TRBJ1-2; TRBD1 might be the D (6 bases). Germline V lookup: CDR1 SGHKS, CDR2 YYEKEE (reference sequence). Between the trimmed V and J ends, which lost 4 bases and 6 bases, there was a span of 19 bases. The CDR3 covers 15 residues. CDR3 amino acids: CASSPAGALIHGYTF. CDR3 bases: TGTGCCAGCAGCCCAGCGGGGGCTTTAATACATGGCTACACCTTC.

The rearrangement joins TRBV6-1 to TRBJ1-5; TRBD1 agrees at 9 bases. The germline V gene encodes CDR1 MNHNS and CDR2 SASEGT. Trimming cost V 4 bases and J 2 bases; bases outside gene matches: 6. This CDR3 is built from 16 residues. The DNA of the CDR3 is TGTGCCAGCAGTGTCGGGACAGGGATGCGCAATCAGCCCCAGCATTTT. It is translated as CASSVGTGMRNQPQHF.

V and J are TRBV27 and TRBJ2-2, with D possibly TRBD2 on 5 matching bases. In germline, CDR1 is MNHEY, CDR2 SMNVEV (reference sequence). V was cut by 2 bases and J by 4 bases, with 8 bases left in between. The CDR3 is 14 residues long. The CDR3 DNA reads as TGTGCCAGCAGTTTACCCCGGGGCACCGGGGAGCTGTTTTTT. Protein sequence: CASSLPRGTGELFF.

V usage is TRBV4-2 and J usage is TRBJ2-7, with D hard to call. The CDR3 extends over 15 amino acids. The germline CDR1 and CDR2 sequences are LGHNA and YNFKEQ. V was pared by 3 bases and J by 3 bases, with 15 bases between. The CDR3 coding sequence is TGTGCCAGCAGCCACCCCGGAACCGGTGGCTACGAGCAGTACTTC. Translating it yields CASSHPGTGGYEQYF.

This clone was observed once. The rearrangement joins TRBV30 to TRBJ1-5; D is unresolved. The CDR3 has 16 amino acids. Germline V gives CDR1 GTSNPN, CDR2 SVGIG (reference sequence). V dropped 0 bases and J dropped 0 bases, with 12 bases sitting between them. CDR3 residues: CAWSVPGAYSNQPQHF. The CDR3 DNA sequence: TGTGCCTGGAGTGTGCCAGGTGCTTATAGCAATCAGCCCCAGCATTTT.

This chain links TRBV4-1 with TRBJ1-3; TRBD1 might be the D (5 bases). V was cut by 5 bases and J by 0 bases, with 11 bases left in between. The CDR3 totals 15 residues. Germline CDR1 MGHRA, CDR2 YSYEKL. The CDR3, as DNA: TGCGCCAGCAGCACCGACAGTCGCTCTGGAAACACCATATATTTT. This codes for CASSTDSRSGNTIYF.

The chain is built from TRBV6-1 and TRBJ2-7, with 10 bases fitting TRBD1. CDR3 size: 14 residues. V lost 7 bases to trimming and J lost 4 bases; unmatched junction nucleotides: 7. Looked up from germline, CDR1 is MNHNS and CDR2 is SASEGT. CDR3 nucleotides: TGTGCCAGCAAAACCGGGACAGGGGCGTACGAGCAGTACTTC. It specifies CASKTGTGAYEQYF.

V gene TRBV30 combines with J gene TRBJ2-7, with 10 bases lining up with TRBD1. Unmatched junction bases numbered 10, after V lost 2 bases and J lost 6 bases. This CDR3 spans 15 amino acids. Germline V gene data show CDR1 as GTSNPN and CDR2 as SVGIG (reference sequence). The CDR3 loop reads CAWSPDRGGIGEQYF. In nucleotides, the CDR3 is TGTGCCTGGAGTCCGGACAGGGGGGGAATAGGCGAGCAGTACTTC.

The chain uses TRBV16 and TRBJ1-3, with D possibly matching TRBD1 (5 bases). The germline V gene has CDR1 KGHSY and CDR2 FQNENV. Trimming took 1 base from V and 7 from J, leaving 8 bases between them. This CDR3 contains 13 residues. This CDR3 reads CASSQLEGNTIYF. The DNA of the CDR3 is TGTGCCAGCAGCCAATTGGAGGGGAACACCATATATTTT.

The V and J genes are TRBV28 and TRBJ1-2, with unresolved D. CDR3 length: 11 residues. Trimming took off 3 bases at V and 7 bases at J, with 6 bases between the two ends. Germline CDR1 and CDR2: MDHEN and SYDVKM. CDR3 amino acids: CASSLGGGYTF. CDR3 DNA sequence: TGTGCCAGCAGTTTGGGCGGTGGCTACACCTTC.

The chain links TRBV9 to TRBJ2-5, with 10 nucleotides matching TRBD1. The CDR3 has 16 residues. Trimming cost V 1 base and J 5 bases; bases outside gene matches: 8. Germline-derived CDR1 and CDR2 are SGDLS and YYNGEE. The CDR3 DNA follows: TGTGCCAGCAGCGTATCGGGACAGGGGATCCGGGAGACCCAGTACTTC. The encoded protein is CASSVSGQGIRETQYF.

V is TRBV2 and J is TRBJ2-2; 10 nucleotides agree with TRBD1. The CDR3 totals 15 residues. Germline V gives CDR1 SNHLY, CDR2 FYNNEI. J lost 4 bases, V lost 1 base, and 0 bases had no gene match. CDR3 loop: CASSEGTGGTGELFF. The DNA of the CDR3 is TGTGCCAGCAGTGAAGGGACAGGGGGCACCGGGGAGCTGTTTTTT.